The clone carrying this T cell receptor beta chain was detected only a few times. Germline CDR1 is SGHTA and CDR2 is FQGTGA. The CDR3 covers 15 residues. The ends lost 4 bases at V and 7 bases at J; junction bases unmatched: 5. The data belong to a study of human T cells and chemical hapten exposure. TCRdb ran MiXCR on the RACE reads and lists one entry per CDR3 protein. The sample holds more than 300,000 distinct CDR3 sequences, 5.5% seen once. Time point described: pre-sensitization, week 0. Treatment here: therapeutic diphenylcyclopropenone sensitization with weekly scalp DPC. Staff drew blood before applying each patch test.

This specimen consisted of whole blood, obtained in connection with sensitization to the hapten diphenylcyclopropenone (DPC). The TCR sequence derives from a woman aged 18-29 years with alopecia areata. Some clones in this sample may be carry-over from other donors' samples. The chain recombines TRBV7-3 with TRBJ1-6; 9 nucleotides align to TRBD1. The CDR3 is CASSSQGASNSPLHF. The CDR3 DNA follows: TGTGCCAGCAGCTCACAGGGGGCGAGCAATTCACCCCTCCACTTT.